This TCR beta chain was documented in a study of cytomegalovirus exposure and HLA in healthy donors. Study observations and caveats: Earlier analysis yielded a pattern in which most TCR beta V segments were productive about 87% or about 30% of the time. HLA-A and HLA-B allele assignments for most subjects were reportedly predicted accurately using TCR beta sequences. The study labeled under 200 TCR beta chains cytomegalovirus-associated.

Unrecorded immune exposures were likely, despite nominal health at sampling. This clone was seen only a few times. The antigen is unknown. With 60 Vbeta and 13 Jbeta primers, the PCR was carried out. TCRdb's copy holds only in-frame clones and misses some; the assay was immunoSEQ multiplex PCR. The sample contains approximately 150,000 clones, about a tenth of which appear only once. V was clipped by 4 bases and J by 2 bases; unmatched bases: 2. CDR1 and CDR2 (germline): MNHEY, SMNVEV (reference sequence). The CDR3 totals 13 residues. The clonotype comes from a male donor in good health and CMV-seronegative. The gene calls are TRBV27 and TRBJ2-7; TRBD2 agrees at 7 bases. Input material: PBMCs. The CDR3 loop reads CASSWGGAYEQYF. CDR3 nucleotide sequence: TGTGCCAGCAGTTGGGGAGGGGCCTACGAGCAGTACTTC.